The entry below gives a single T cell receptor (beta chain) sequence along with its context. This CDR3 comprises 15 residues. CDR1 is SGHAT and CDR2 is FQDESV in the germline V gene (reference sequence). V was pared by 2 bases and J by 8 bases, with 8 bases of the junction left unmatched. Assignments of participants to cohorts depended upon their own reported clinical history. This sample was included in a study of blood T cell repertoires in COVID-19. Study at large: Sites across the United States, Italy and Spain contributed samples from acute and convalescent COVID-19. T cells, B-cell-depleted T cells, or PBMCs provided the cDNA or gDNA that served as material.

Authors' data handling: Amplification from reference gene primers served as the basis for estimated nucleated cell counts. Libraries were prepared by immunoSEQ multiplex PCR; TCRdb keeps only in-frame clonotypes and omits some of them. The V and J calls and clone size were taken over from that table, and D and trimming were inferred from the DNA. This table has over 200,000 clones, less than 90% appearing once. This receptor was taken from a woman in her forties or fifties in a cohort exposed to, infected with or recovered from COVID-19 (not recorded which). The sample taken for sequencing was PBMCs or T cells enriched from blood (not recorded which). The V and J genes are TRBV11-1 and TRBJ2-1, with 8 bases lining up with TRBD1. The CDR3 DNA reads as TGTGCCAGCAGCTTACAGGGCAGGGGGCCCTATGAGCAGTTCTTC. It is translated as CASSLQGRGPYEQFF. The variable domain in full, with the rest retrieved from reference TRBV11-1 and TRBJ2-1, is EAEVAQSPRYKITEKSQAVAFWCDPISGHATLYWYRQILGQGPELLVQFQDESVVDDSQLPKDRFSAERLKGVDSTLKIQPAELGDSAMYLCASSLQGRGPYEQFFGPGTRLTVL.